These T cell receptor beta chains were read from a single sample in a study of T cell responses to AZD1222 COVID-19 vaccine. Profiling relied on immunoSEQ multiplex PCR, and the TCRdb table lists in-frame clones only, not all of them. The table lists 65,000 to 95,000 clones, approximately 90% of them singletons. Source: peripheral blood, taken on day 0 of MenACWY control vaccination. Receptor source: an adult in good health. Each CDR3 is given with its conserved first and last residue. The D gene is left open where the match is weak.

d_call	j_call	v_call	cdr3_nt	cdr3_aa
TRBD1	TRBJ1-1	TRBV28	TGTGCCAGCAGTCCCACCCGGACAGGGGGCACTGAAGCTTTCTTT	CASSPTRTGGTEAFF
NA	TRBJ1-2	TRBV11-2	TGTGCCAGCAGCTTTACCCGACAGGCTGGCTACACCTTC	CASSFTRQAGYTF
TRBD1	TRBJ1-1	TRBV7-2	TGTGCCAGCAGCCCGGGACAGGGATGGGGTGAAGCTTTCTTT	CASSPGQGWGEAFF
NA	TRBJ1-1	TRBV28	TGTGCCAGCAGCGACAGTCACACTGAAGCTTTCTTT	CASSDSHTEAFF
TRBD1	TRBJ1-5	TRBV28	TGTGCCAGCAGTCGACCGGGACAGGGGCCCAATCAGCCCCAGCATTTT	CASSRPGQGPNQPQHF
TRBD1	TRBJ2-3	TRBV18	TGTGCCAGCTCACCACGGGGGACAGAAACAGATACGCAGTATTTT	CASSPRGTETDTQYF
TRBD2	TRBJ2-7	TRBV6-5	TGTGCCAGCAGTCAGGGACTACCCTCCTACGAGCAGTACTTC	CASSQGLPSYEQYF
NA	TRBJ1-5	TRBV6-6	TGTGCCAGCAGACCGCTTCTTACCCCCAATCAGCCCCAGCATTTT	CASRPLLTPNQPQHF
TRBD2	TRBJ2-1	TRBV15	TGTGCCACCAGCAGAGATGGTAGCGGGAGGGCCGGTGACAATGAGCAGTTCTTC	CATSRDGSGRAGDNEQFF
NA	TRBJ2-1	TRBV2	TGTGCCAGCAGTGAGCGGCAATTTCAGTCAAATGAGCAGTTCTTC	CASSERQFQSNEQFF